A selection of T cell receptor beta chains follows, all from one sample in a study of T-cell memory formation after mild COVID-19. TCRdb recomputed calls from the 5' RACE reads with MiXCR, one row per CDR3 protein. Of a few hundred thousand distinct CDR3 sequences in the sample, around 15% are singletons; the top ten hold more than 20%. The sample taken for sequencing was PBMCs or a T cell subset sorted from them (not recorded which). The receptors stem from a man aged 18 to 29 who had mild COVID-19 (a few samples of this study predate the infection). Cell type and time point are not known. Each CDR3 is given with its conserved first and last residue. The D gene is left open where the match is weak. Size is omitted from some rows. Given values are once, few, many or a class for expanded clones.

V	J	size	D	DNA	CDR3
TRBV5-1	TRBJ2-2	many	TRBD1	TGCGCCAGCAGCGGACAGGGCCCGAACACCGGGGAGCTGTTTTTT	CASSGQGPNTGELFF
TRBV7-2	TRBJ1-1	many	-	-	CASSPEGFGPGSF
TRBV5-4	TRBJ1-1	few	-	TGTGCCAGCAGCTTGCAACCGGGGGGCGGGCTATTTGAAGCTTTCTTT	CASSLQPGGGLFEAFF
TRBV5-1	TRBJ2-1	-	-	TGCGCCAGCAGGACGGGACCTAATAATGAGCAGTTCTTC	CASRTGPNNEQFF
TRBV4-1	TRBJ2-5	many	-	TGCGCCAGCAGCCAAGTAAGGGGTCAAGAGACCCAGTACTTC	CASSQVRGQETQYF
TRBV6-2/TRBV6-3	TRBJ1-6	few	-	TGTGCCAGCAGTTACTCGGAGGGATTGGGGTCACCCCTCCACTTT	CASSYSEGLGSPLHF
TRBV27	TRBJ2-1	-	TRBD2	TGTGCCAGCAGTACCATGGCGGGGGGGCCCCCCAATGAGCAGTTCTTC	CASSTMAGGPPNEQFF
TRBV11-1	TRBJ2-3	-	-	TGTGCCAGCAGCCTGACGATCACTAGCACAGATACGCAGTATTTT	CASSLTITSTDTQYF
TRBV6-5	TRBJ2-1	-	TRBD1	TGTGCCAGCAAACCCGACAGGGGGCAGTACAATGAGCAGTTCTTC	CASKPDRGQYNEQFF
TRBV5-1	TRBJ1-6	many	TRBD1	TGCGCCAGCAGATCGGACAGGGAATATTCACCCCTCCACTTT	CASRSDREYSPLHF
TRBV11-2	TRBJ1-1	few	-	TGTGCCAGCAGCTTTTTGGGGGAGGGGAACACTGAAGCTTTCTTT	CASSFLGEGNTEAFF
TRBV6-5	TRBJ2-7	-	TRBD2	TGTGCCAGCAGCTCCCCGGGGGGGACATCCTACGAGCAGTACTTC	CASSSPGGTSYEQYF
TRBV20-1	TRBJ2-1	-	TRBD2	TGCAGTGCTAGTGCGGGGGGGCGTTTCAATGAGCAGTTCTTC	CSASAGGRFNEQFF
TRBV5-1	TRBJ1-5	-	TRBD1	TGCGCCAGCAGCTTGGGACAGGGGCCTTCTCAGCCCCAGCATTTT	CASSLGQGPSQPQHF
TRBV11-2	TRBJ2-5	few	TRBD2	TGTGCCAGCAGCTTTATAGCGGGGAGGGAGACCCAGTACTTC	CASSFIAGRETQYF
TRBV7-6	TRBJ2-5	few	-	TGTGCCAGCAGCGACTGGGGTCCAGCGAAGACCCAGTACTTC	CASSDWGPAKTQYF
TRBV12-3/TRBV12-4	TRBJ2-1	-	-	TGTGCCAGCACCCCGAACGCCTACAATGAGCAGTTCTTC	CASTPNAYNEQFF
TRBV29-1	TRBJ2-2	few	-	TGCAGCGTTGAACGGTGGGGGGAGACGAACACCGGGGAGCTGTTTTTT	CSVERWGETNTGELFF
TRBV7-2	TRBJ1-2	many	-	TGTGCCAGCAGCTTGGGGGATGGCTACACCTTC	CASSLGDGYTF
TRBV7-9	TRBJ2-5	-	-	TGTGCCAGCAGCTCCGGGATCCAAGAGACCCAGTACTTC	CASSSGIQETQYF
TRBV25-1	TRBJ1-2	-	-	TGTGCCAGCAGTGAATTGGGCCCTTCCGCCCCTCTTAACTATGTCTACACCTTC	CASSELGPSAPLNYVYTF
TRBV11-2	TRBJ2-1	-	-	TGTGCCAGCAGCTTAGCTATAGCGGCCGCCTACAATGAGCAGTTCTTC	CASSLAIAAAYNEQFF
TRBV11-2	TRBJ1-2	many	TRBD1	TGTGCCAGCGCCAGGGGGCTCGAGGCCGATGGCTACACCTTC	CASARGLEADGYTF
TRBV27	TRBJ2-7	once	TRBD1	TGTGCCAGCAGTTTCGGGACAGGATACTACGAGCAGTACTTC	CASSFGTGYYEQYF
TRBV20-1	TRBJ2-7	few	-	TGCAGTGCTAGCAAAAGCCCCGTCCACGAGCAGTACTTC	CSASKSPVHEQYF
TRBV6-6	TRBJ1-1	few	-	TGTGCCAGCAGCTTGAGACCGGGCACTGAAGCTTTCTTT	CASSLRPGTEAFF
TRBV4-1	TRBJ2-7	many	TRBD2	TGCGCCAGCAGCCGCCTCGGCGGGGGGGAAGTCTACGAGCAGTACTTC	CASSRLGGGEVYEQYF
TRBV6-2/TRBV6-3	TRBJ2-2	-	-	TGTGCCAGCAGTTATTCCCTGGGCGGGGAGCTGTTTTTT	CASSYSLGGELFF
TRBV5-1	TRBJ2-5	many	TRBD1	TGCGCCAGCAGCTCAACCGGACAGGGAGAAGAGACCCAGTACTTC	CASSSTGQGEETQYF
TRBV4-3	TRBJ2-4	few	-	TGCGCCAGCAGCCCCCCCGGGGGTCGATACCGTCCTATAGCCAAAAACATTCAGTACTTC	CASSPPGGRYRPIAKNIQYF
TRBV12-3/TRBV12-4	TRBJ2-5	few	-	TGTGCCAGCAGTTTCGGGGGTAGCGGAGAGACCCAGTACTTC	CASSFGGSGETQYF
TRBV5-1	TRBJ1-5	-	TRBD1	TGCGCCAGCAGGGGGGGGGACAGCCTCAATCAGCCCCAGCATTTT	CASRGGDSLNQPQHF
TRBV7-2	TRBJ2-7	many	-	TGTGCCAGCAGCTCAATAGGCGGGGCGCGGAACCAGTACTTC	CASSSIGGARNQYF
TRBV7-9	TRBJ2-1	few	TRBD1	TGTGCCAGCAGCCACGGACAGGGACCTTACAATGAGCAGTTCTTC	CASSHGQGPYNEQFF
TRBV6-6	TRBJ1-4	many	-	TGTGCCAGCAGTACCGGGACTAATGAAAAACTGTTTTTT	CASSTGTNEKLFF
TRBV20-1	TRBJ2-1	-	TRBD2	TGCAGTGCCGCTAGCGGGGATTACAATGAGCAGTTCTTC	CSAASGDYNEQFF
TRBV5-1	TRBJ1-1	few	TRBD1	TGCGCCAGCAGCTTGGGCACCACAGGGGGAAGGACTGAAGCTTTCTTT	CASSLGTTGGRTEAFF
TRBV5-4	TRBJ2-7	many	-	TGTGCCAGCAGCTTGATAGGAACCGAGCAGTACTTC	CASSLIGTEQYF
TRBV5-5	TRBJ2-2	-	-	TGTGCCAGCAGCCGCTGGGAAACTAGTACGGCCGGGGAGCTGTTTTTT	CASSRWETSTAGELFF
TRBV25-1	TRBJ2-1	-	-	TGTGCCAGCACCCACCGCGGGGGCAGTAACAATGAGCAGTTCTTC	CASTHRGGSNNEQFF
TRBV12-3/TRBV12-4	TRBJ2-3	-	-	TGTGCCAGCGCCGTGGCTGGTAGCACAGATACGCAGTATTTT	CASAVAGSTDTQYF
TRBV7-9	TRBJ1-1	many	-	TGTGCCAGCAGCTTATGGGGGATGAACACTGAAGCTTTCTTT	CASSLWGMNTEAFF
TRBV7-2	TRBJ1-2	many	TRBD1	TGTGCCAGCAGCTTAGTACCGGGACAGGGTTCAGCCGAGGGTGGCTACACCTTC	CASSLVPGQGSAEGGYTF
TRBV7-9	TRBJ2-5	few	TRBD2	TGTGCCAGCAGCGGGGGGACTAGCGGAGAGACCCAGTACTTC	CASSGGTSGETQYF
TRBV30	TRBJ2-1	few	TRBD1	TGTGCCTGGTCCGGGACAGGGGACGGTGAGCAGTTCTTC	CAWSGTGDGEQFF
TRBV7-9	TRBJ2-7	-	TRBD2	TGTGCCAGCAGCCGAGCGGGGGGGCACGACGAGCAGTACTTC	CASSRAGGHDEQYF
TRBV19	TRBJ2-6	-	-	TGTGCCAGTAGTAACCCTGGGGCCAACGTCCTGACTTTC	CASSNPGANVLTF
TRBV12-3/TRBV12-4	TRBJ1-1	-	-	TGTGCCAGCAGGCTGGGGCCCACTGAAGCTTTCTTT	CASRLGPTEAFF
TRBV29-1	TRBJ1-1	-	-	TGCAGCGTTCCGCCCGGGCGAGGGAATACTGAAGCTTTCTTT	CSVPPGRGNTEAFF
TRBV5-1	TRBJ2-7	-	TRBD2	TGCGCCAGCAGGGGACTAGCGGGGGTTGGATCCTACGAGCAGTACTTC	CASRGLAGVGSYEQYF
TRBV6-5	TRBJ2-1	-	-	TGTGCCAGCAGTTACCAAGGTAGCCGGGAGCAGTTCTTC	CASSYQGSREQFF
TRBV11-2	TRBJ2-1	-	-	TGTGCCAGCAGCTTAAGGGTGGATAGAGACCACAATGAGCAGTTCTTC	CASSLRVDRDHNEQFF
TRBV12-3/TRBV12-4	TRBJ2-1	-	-	TGTGCCAGCAGTTCTGGAGGCTCCGGCAATGAGCAGTTCTTC	CASSSGGSGNEQFF